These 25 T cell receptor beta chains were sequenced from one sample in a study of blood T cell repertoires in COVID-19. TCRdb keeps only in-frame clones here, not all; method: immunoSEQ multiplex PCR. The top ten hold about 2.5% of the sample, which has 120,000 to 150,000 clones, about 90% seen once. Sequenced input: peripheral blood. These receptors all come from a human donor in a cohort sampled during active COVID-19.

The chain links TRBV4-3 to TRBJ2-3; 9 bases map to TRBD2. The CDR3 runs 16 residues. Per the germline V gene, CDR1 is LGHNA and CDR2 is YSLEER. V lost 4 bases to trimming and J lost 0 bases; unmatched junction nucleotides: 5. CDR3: CASSPSGGLSTDTQYF. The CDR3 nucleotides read TGCGCCAGCAGCCCAAGCGGGGGGCTGAGCACAGATACGCAGTATTTT.

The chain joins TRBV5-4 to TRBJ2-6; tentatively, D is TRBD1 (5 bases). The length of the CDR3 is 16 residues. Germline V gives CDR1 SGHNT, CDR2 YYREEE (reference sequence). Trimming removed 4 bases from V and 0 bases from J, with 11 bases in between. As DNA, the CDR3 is TGTGCCAGCAGCCCGACAGTCCACTCTGGGGCCAACGTCCTGACTTTC. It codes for CASSPTVHSGANVLTF.

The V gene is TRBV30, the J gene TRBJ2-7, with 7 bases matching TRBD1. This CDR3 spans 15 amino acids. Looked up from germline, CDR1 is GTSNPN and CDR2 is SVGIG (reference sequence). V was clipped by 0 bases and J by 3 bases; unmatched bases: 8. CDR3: CAWSVMGQPYYEQYF. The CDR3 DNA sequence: TGTGCCTGGAGTGTAATGGGACAGCCGTACTACGAGCAGTACTTC.

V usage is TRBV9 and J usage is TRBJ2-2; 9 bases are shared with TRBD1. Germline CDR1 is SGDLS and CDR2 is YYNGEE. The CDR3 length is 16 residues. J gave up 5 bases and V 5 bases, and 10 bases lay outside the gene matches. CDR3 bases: TGTGCCAGCAGGGGACAGGGCCTGGGGAAGACCGGGGAGCTGTTTTTT. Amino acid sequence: CASRGQGLGKTGELFF.

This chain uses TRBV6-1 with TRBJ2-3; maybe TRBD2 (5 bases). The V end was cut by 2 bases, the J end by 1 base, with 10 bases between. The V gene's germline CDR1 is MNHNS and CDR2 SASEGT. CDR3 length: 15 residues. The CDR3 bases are TGTGCCAGCAGTGAACGGGCGGGTCGCACAGATACGCAGTATTTT. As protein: CASSERAGRTDTQYF.

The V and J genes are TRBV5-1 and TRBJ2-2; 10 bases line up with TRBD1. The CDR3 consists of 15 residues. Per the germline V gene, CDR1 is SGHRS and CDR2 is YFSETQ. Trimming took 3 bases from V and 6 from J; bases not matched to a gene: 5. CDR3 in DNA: TGCGCCAGCAGCTCGGGGACAGGGGTCCCCGGGGAGCTGTTTTTT. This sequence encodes CASSSGTGVPGELFF. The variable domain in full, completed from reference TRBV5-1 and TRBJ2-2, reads KAGVTQTPRYLIKTRGQQVTLSCSPISGHRSVSWYQQTPGQGLQFLFEYFSETQRNKGNFPGRFSGRQFSNSRSEMNVSTLELGDSALYLCASSSGTGVPGELFFGEGSRLTVL.

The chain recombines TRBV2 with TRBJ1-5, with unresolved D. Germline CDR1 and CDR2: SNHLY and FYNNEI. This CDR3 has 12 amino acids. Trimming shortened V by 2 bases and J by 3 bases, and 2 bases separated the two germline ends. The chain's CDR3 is CASSELNQPQHF. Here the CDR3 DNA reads TGTGCCAGCAGTGAACTCAATCAGCCCCAGCATTTT. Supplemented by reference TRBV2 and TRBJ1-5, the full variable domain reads EPEVTQTPSHQVTQMGQEVILRCVPISNHLYFYWYRQILGQKVEFLVSFYNNEISEKSEIFDDQFSVERPDGSNFTLKIRSTKLEDSAMYFCASSELNQPQHFGDGTRLSIL.

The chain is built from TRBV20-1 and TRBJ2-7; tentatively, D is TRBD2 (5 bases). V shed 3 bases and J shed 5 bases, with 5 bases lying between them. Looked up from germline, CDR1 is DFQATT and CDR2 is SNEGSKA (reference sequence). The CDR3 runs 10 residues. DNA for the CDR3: TGCAGTGCTAGGGGAGACGAGCAGTACTTC. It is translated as CSARGDEQYF.

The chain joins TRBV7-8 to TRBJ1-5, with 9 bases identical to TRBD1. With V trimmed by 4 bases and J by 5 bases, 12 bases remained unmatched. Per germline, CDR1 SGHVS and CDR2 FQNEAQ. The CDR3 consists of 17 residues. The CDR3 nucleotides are TGTGCCAGCAGCTCCTGGAACACACAGGGGGCGCATCAGCCCCAGCATTTT. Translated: CASSSWNTQGAHQPQHF.

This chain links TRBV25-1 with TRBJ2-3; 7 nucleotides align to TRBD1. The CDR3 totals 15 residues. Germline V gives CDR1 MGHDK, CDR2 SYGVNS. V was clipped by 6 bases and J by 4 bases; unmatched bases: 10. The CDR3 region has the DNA TGTGCCAGCAGGAGGGGACAGCAGGGAGCAGATACGCAGTATTTT. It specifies CASRRGQQGADTQYF.

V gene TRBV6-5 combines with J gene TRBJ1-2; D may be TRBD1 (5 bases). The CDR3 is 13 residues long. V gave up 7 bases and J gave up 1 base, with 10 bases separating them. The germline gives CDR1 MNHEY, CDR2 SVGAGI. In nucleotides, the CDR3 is TGTGCCAGCAAGCGACAGAATAACTATGGCTACACCTTC. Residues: CASKRQNNYGYTF.

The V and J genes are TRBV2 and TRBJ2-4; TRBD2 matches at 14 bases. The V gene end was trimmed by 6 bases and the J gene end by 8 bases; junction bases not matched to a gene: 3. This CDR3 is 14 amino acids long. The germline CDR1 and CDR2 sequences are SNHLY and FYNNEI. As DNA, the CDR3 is TGTGCCAGCAGGGGACTAGCGGGAGAGTACATTCAGTACTTC. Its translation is CASRGLAGEYIQYF.

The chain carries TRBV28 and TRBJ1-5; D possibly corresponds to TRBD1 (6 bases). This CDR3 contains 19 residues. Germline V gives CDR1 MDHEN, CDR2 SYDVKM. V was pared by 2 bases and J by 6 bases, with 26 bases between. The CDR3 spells CASSLLDAFRGAQGQPQHF. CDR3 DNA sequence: TGTGCCAGCAGTTTACTAGACGCCTTTCGGGGGGCGCAAGGTCAGCCCCAGCATTTT. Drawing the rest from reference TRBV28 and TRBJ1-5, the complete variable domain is DVKVTQSSRYLVKRTGEKVFLECVQDMDHENMFWYRQDPGLGLRLIYFSYDVKMKEKGDIPEGYSVSREKKERFSLILESASTNQTSMYLCASSLLDAFRGAQGQPQHFGDGTRLSIL.

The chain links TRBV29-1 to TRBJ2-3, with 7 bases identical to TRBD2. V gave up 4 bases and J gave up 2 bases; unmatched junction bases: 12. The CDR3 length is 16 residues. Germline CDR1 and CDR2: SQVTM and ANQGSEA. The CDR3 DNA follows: TGCAGCGTTGGAGGGGTCGGGCGGGGGATCACAGATACGCAGTATTTT. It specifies CSVGGVGRGITDTQYF.

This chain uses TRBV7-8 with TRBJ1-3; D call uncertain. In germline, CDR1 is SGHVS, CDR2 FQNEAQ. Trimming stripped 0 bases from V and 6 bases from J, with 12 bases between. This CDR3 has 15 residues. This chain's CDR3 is CASSLASGIENTIYF. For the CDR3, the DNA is TGTGCCAGCAGCTTAGCGTCGGGGATCGAAAACACCATATATTTT.

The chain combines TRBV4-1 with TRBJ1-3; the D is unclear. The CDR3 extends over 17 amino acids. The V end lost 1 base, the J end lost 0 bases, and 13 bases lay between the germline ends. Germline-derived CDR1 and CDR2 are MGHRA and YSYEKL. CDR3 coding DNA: TGCGCCAGCAGCCAAGGGACTCTGACAAACTCTGGAAACACCATATATTTT. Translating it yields CASSQGTLTNSGNTIYF.

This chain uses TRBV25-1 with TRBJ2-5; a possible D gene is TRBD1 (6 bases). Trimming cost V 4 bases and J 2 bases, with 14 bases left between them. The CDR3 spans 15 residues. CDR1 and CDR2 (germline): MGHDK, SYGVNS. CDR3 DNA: TGTGCCAGCAGTGCCCGGACAGCTAGACAAGAGACCCAGTACTTC. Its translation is CASSARTARQETQYF.

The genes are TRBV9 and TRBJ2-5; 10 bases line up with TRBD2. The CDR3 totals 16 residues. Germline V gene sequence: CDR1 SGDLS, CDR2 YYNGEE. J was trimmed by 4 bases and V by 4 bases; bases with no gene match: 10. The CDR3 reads CASSFGTSAMGETQYF. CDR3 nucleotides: TGTGCCAGCAGCTTCGGGACTAGCGCTATGGGAGAGACCCAGTACTTC.

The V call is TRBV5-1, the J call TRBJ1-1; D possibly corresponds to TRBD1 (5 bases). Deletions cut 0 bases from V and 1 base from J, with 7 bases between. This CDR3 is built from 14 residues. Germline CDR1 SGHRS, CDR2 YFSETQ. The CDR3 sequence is CASSLDGGNTEAFF. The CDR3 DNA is TGCGCCAGCAGCTTGGACGGGGGGAACACTGAAGCTTTCTTT.

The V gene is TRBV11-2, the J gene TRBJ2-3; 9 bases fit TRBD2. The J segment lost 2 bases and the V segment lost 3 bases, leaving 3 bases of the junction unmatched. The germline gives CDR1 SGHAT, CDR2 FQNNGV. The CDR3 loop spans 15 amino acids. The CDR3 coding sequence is TGTGCCAGCAGCTTGGTAGCGGGGGTCACAGATACGCAGTATTTT. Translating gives CASSLVAGVTDTQYF.

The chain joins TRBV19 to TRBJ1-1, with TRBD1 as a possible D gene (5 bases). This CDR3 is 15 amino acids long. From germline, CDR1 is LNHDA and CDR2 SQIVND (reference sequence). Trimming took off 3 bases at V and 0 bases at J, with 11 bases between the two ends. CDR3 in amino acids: CASSMAGTMNTEAFF. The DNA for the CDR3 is TGTGCCAGTAGTATGGCTGGGACTATGAACACTGAAGCTTTCTTT.

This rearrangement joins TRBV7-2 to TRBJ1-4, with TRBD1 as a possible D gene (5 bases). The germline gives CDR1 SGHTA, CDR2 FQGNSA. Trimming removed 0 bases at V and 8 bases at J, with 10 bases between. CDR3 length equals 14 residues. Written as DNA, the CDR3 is TGTGCCAGCAGCTTAGCGGGGCCAGGAGAAAAACTGTTTTTT. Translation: CASSLAGPGEKLFF.

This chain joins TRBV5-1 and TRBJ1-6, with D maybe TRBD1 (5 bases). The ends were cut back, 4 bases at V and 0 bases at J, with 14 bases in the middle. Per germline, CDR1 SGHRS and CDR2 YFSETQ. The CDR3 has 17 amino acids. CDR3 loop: CASSTGGVSSYNSPLHF. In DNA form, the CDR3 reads TGCGCCAGCAGCACCGGGGGGGTAAGCTCCTATAATTCACCCCTCCACTTT.

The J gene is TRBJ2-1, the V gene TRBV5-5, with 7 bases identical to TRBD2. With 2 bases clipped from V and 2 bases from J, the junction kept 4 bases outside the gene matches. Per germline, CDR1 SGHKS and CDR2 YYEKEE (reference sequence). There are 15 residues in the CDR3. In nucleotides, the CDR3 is TGTGCCAGCAGCTTTGCGGGGGACCCCTACAATGAGCAGTTCTTC. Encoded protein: CASSFAGDPYNEQFF.

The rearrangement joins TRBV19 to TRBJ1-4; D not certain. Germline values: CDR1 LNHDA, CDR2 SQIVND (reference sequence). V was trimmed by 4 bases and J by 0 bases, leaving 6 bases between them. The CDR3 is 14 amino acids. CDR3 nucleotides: TGTGCCAGTAGTAATACATCAACTAATGAAAAACTGTTTTTT. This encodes CASSNTSTNEKLFF.